These T cell receptor beta chains were read from a single sample in a study of beta chain features in type 1 diabetes. Some clones are missing from TCRdb's copy, which holds only in-frame ones; the method was immunoSEQ multiplex PCR. The sample records approximately 170,000 clones, 7.8% being singletons. Sequenced input: central memory CD4+ T cells from blood. These TCRs come from a woman aged 40 to 50 with type 1 diabetes. CDR3s include the opening cysteine and the closing phenylalanine or tryptophan. D genes are given only for firm matches. Clone size is given for some rows only: seen once, a few or many times, or a class if the clone is expanded.

abundance,v_gene,d_gene,j_gene,CDR3nt,CDR3aa
few,TRBV5-4,TRBD1,TRBJ2-5,TGTGCCAGCAGCTCCCGACAGGGGGCAGGAGAGACCCAGTACTTC,CASSSRQGAGETQYF
few,TRBV6-5,NA,TRBJ2-2,TGTGCCAGCAGTAAGGGGGCGAACACCGGGGAGCTGTTTTTT,CASSKGANTGELFF
few,TRBV28,TRBD1,TRBJ2-5,TGTGCCAGCAGTAACCAGGGGGCGGTAGAGACCCAGTACTTC,CASSNQGAVETQYF
NA,TRBV5-4,TRBD2,TRBJ2-1,TGTGCCAGCAGCTTGGATCCGGGGGGTGAGCAGTTCTTC,CASSLDPGGEQFF
many,TRBV19,NA,TRBJ1-5,TGTGCCAGTAGTTCAAGGAGGAATCAGCCCCAGCATTTT,CASSSRRNQPQHF
NA,TRBV5-6,TRBD1,TRBJ2-3,TGTGCCAGCAGCTACAGGGGTGCGGATACGCAGTATTTT,CASSYRGADTQYF
NA,TRBV6-1,NA,TRBJ1-5,TGTGCCAGCAGTGCTGAGAACAATCAGCCCCAGCATTTT,CASSAENNQPQHF
few,TRBV4-2,NA,TRBJ1-2,TGTGCCAGCAGCCAGGGGACTGGGGATGGCTACACCTTC,CASSQGTGDGYTF
NA,TRBV7-2,NA,TRBJ1-1,TGTGCCATCCCAACGGACGGGGGGGCAGAAGCTTTCTTT,CAIPTDGGAEAFF
once,TRBV18,NA,TRBJ1-1,TGTGCCAGCTCACCACAGAACAGCTTGAACACTGAAGCTTTCTTT,CASSPQNSLNTEAFF
few,TRBV28,NA,TRBJ2-7,TGTGCCAGCAGACCCACTAGCTACGAGCAGTACTTC,CASRPTSYEQYF
NA,TRBV2,NA,TRBJ1-1,TGTGCCAGCAGTGGCAACCCTCGACATGGGACTGAAGCTTTCTTT,CASSGNPRHGTEAFF
NA,TRBV30,NA,TRBJ1-2,TGTGCCTGGAGTGTACGGGGGACCGAGTATGGCTACACCTTC,CAWSVRGTEYGYTF
few,TRBV5-1,NA,TRBJ2-2,TGCGCCAGCAGCTTGGGACTAGTCCACACCGGGGAGCTGTTTTTT,CASSLGLVHTGELFF
few,TRBV18,TRBD1,TRBJ2-7,TGTGCCAGCTCACCGGACAGGACGACGCAGTACTTC,CASSPDRTTQYF
NA,TRBV27,NA,TRBJ2-6,TGTGCCAGCTTGGCGACAGATACTGGGGCCAACGTCCTGACTTTC,CASLATDTGANVLTF
few,TRBV4-3,NA,TRBJ1-2,TGCGCCAGCAGCCAAGATGGTACCTGGGCTGGCTACACCTTC,CASSQDGTWAGYTF
NA,TRBV4-1,NA,TRBJ2-7,TGCGCCAGCAGCCAAGTCGACAGCGAGCAGTACTTC,CASSQVDSEQYF
NA,TRBV5-6,NA,TRBJ2-5,TGTGCCAGCAGCTTGACTAGCCGGGAGACCCAGTACTTC,CASSLTSRETQYF
many,TRBV19,TRBD1,TRBJ1-1,TGTGCCAGTAGTATACCCGGGACAGAGAACACTGAAGCTTTCTTT,CASSIPGTENTEAFF
NA,TRBV7-2,TRBD1,TRBJ1-3,TGTGCCAGCAGGGGGACAGGGCGGGGAAACACCATATATTTT,CASRGTGRGNTIYF
many,TRBV5-6,TRBD1,TRBJ1-1,TGTGCCAGCAGCGACACCGGGACAGAGGAAGCTTTCTTT,CASSDTGTEEAFF
NA,TRBV18,NA,TRBJ1-5,TGTGCCAGCTCCGGGGGGAGGGACGCACAGCCCCAGCATTTT,CASSGGRDAQPQHF
few,TRBV5-1,NA,TRBJ2-7,TGCGCCAGCGCTGGGGGGGCAGGGAGCTACGAGCAGTACTTC,CASAGGAGSYEQYF
NA,TRBV5-4,NA,TRBJ2-2,TGTGCCAGCAGGAGACGGGACATAGACACCGGGGAGCTGTTTTTT,CASRRRDIDTGELFF
few,TRBV7-2,NA,TRBJ1-6,TGTGCCAGCAGCTTAGGAGGTTTTTTTGAATCACCCCTCCACTTT,CASSLGGFFESPLHF
few,TRBV7-2,TRBD1,TRBJ2-2,TGTGCCAGCAGCTGGGGACAGGCGAACACCGGGGAGCTGTTTTTT,CASSWGQANTGELFF
NA,TRBV5-1,NA,TRBJ2-7,TGCGCCAGCAGCTTGGATCCAGCGGGTTTTTCCTACGAGCAGTACTTC,CASSLDPAGFSYEQYF
few,TRBV7-9,NA,TRBJ2-1,TGTGCCAGCAGCCCGGAGGGGATACGAGACAATGAGCAGTTCTTC,CASSPEGIRDNEQFF
NA,TRBV6-5,NA,TRBJ2-7,TGTGCCAGCAGTTACTCTTCGACTGATTCCTACGAGCAGTACTTC,CASSYSSTDSYEQYF
few,TRBV11-2,NA,TRBJ2-3,TGTGCCAGCAGCTTACCGGAGGGAGATACGCAGTATTTT,CASSLPEGDTQYF
few,TRBV5-4,NA,TRBJ2-7,TGTGCCAGCAGCTTGCCCGCAGCCAGGGGATCCTACGAGCAGTACTTC,CASSLPAARGSYEQYF
NA,TRBV11-3,NA,TRBJ2-7,TGTGCCAGCAGCTTAGGGATAGGACAAAAGAACGAGCAGTACTTC,CASSLGIGQKNEQYF
NA,TRBV27,TRBD1,TRBJ1-2,TGTGCCAGCAGTTCACCCCATCAGGGACAGCCTCATGGCTACACCTTC,CASSSPHQGQPHGYTF
once,TRBV4-1,NA,TRBJ1-4,TGCGCCAGCAGCCTTGTTTCTTGGCAGGATGGTGAAAAACTGTTTTTT,CASSLVSWQDGEKLFF
few,TRBV7-9,NA,TRBJ2-6,TGTGCTCAGGCGAGCTCTGGGGCCAACGTCCTGACTTTC,CAQASSGANVLTF
NA,TRBV7-7,NA,TRBJ2-2,TGTGCTAGCAGCAAACGCGTGGACACCGGGGAGCTGTTTTTT,CASSKRVDTGELFF
NA,TRBV14,TRBD1,TRBJ2-5,TGTGCCAGCAGCCCTGGGACAGGGCGAGAGACCCAGTACTTC,CASSPGTGRETQYF
few,TRBV21-1,NA,TRBJ2-7,TGTGCCAGCAGCAAATTCCCCGGGAGGTACGAGCAGTACTTC,CASSKFPGRYEQYF
NA,TRBV15,NA,TRBJ1-1,TGTGCCACCAGCAGAGATCGAGCAGGTAACACTGAAGCTTTCTTT,CATSRDRAGNTEAFF
NA,TRBV6-1,NA,TRBJ1-5,TGTGCCAGCAGCGGGCCGGGGAGGATCAATCAGCCCCAGCATTTT,CASSGPGRINQPQHF
NA,TRBV19,TRBD1,TRBJ2-3,TGTGCCAGTAGGACAGGGGCTACAGATACGCAGTATTTT,CASRTGATDTQYF
few,TRBV28,NA,TRBJ2-7,TGTGCCAGCAGAGAGCAGGCCTTGGGCTCCTACGAGCAGTACTTC,CASREQALGSYEQYF
NA,TRBV7-6,NA,TRBJ2-3,TGTGCCAGCAGCGTGGGGTCTGGGAGTAAGGATACGCAGTATTTT,CASSVGSGSKDTQYF
NA,TRBV7-6,NA,TRBJ1-2,TGTGCCAGCAGCTTAGACTTCTCCTCACAGGGAGGCTACACCTTC,CASSLDFSSQGGYTF
few,TRBV29-1,NA,TRBJ1-2,TGCAGCGTTGGGGAGGGCTGGGATTTCGGCTACACCTTC,CSVGEGWDFGYTF
NA,TRBV6-5,NA,TRBJ1-5,TGTGCCAGCAGATCGGGGGGTCAGCCCCAGCATTTT,CASRSGGQPQHF
few,TRBV19,TRBD1,TRBJ1-1,TGTGCCAGTAGTATGAGGACAGGGAGACCGAACACTGAAGCTTTCTTT,CASSMRTGRPNTEAFF
few,TRBV7-9,NA,TRBJ2-5,TGTGCCAGCAGCTTTCGGACCGGAGGGGAGACCCAGTACTTC,CASSFRTGGETQYF
few,TRBV4-3,NA,TRBJ2-7,TGCGCCAGCAGCCAAGATCGGTGGCTCCAGGGCGAGCAGTACTTC,CASSQDRWLQGEQYF
NA,TRBV7-8,NA,TRBJ1-2,TGTGCCAGCAGCGGCGCTCCTACAGGCGGACCTAACTATGGCTACACCTTC,CASSGAPTGGPNYGYTF
NA,TRBV28,NA,TRBJ1-5,TGTGCCAGCGTCACTCACGGGACACTCAATCAGCCCCAGCATTTT,CASVTHGTLNQPQHF